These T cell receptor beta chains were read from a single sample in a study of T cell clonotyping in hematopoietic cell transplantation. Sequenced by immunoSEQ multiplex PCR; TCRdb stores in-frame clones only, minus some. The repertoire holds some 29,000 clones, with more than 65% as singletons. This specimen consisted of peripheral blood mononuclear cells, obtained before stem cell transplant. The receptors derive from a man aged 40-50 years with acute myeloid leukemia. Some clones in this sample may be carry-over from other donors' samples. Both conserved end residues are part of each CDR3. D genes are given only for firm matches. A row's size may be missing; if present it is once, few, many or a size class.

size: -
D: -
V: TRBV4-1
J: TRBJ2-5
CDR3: CASSQPVGLAHQETQYF
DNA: TGCGCCAGCAGCCAACCCGTGGGGCTAGCCCATCAAGAGACCCAGTACTTC

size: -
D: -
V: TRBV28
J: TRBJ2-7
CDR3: CASSFQGFPSSYEQYF
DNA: TGTGCCAGCAGTTTTCAAGGGTTTCCCTCTTCCTACGAGCAGTACTTC

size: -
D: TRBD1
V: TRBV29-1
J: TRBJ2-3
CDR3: CSVVPWTGINTDTQYF
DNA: TGCAGCGTTGTCCCTTGGACAGGGATAAACACAGATACGCAGTATTTT

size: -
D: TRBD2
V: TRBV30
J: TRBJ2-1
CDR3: CAWISSGSYNNEQFF
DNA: TGTGCCTGGATTTCTAGCGGGAGCTATAACAATGAGCAGTTCTTC

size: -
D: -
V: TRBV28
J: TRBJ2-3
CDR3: CASSLWRDLTDTQYF
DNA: TGTGCCAGCAGTTTATGGCGGGATCTGACAGATACGCAGTATTTT

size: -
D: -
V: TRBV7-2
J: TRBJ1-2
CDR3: CASSFKGRYGYTF
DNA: TGTGCCAGCAGCTTTAAAGGGCGCTATGGCTACACCTTC

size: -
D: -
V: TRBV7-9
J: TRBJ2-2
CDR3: CASSRGRGTNTGELFF
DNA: TGTGCCAGCAGCCGAGGGCGAGGGACCAACACCGGGGAGCTGTTTTTT

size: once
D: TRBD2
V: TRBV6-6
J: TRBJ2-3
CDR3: CASSYSTSGTGDTQYF
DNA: TGTGCCAGCAGTTACTCGACTAGCGGGACTGGAGATACGCAGTATTTT

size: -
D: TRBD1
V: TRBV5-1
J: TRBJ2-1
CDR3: CASSPLGQYGSYNEQFF
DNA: TGCGCCAGCAGCCCCTTGGGACAGTATGGTTCCTACAATGAGCAGTTCTTC

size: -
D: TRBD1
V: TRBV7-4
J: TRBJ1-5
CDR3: CASSLLPGQGQGSWPQHF
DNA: TGTGCCAGCAGCTTACTTCCGGGACAGGGCCAAGGATCTTGGCCCCAGCATTTT

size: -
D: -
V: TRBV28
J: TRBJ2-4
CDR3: CASSLVLGPLNIQYF
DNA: TGTGCCAGCAGTTTAGTTCTGGGACCTCTCAACATTCAGTACTTC